The 19 T cell receptor beta chains given below trace back to one sample, sequenced in a study of blood T cell repertoires in COVID-19. The data were produced by immunoSEQ multiplex PCR, yet TCRdb's version contains in-frame clones alone and is incomplete. Among around 300,000 clones listed, around 90% were seen once. The sequencing sample was made of peripheral blood. The origin of the receptors is a woman under 40 with COVID-19, enrolled during active disease.

J is TRBJ1-4 and V is TRBV18; 10 bases map to TRBD1. The CDR3 extends over 16 amino acids. V lost 6 bases to trimming and J lost 5 bases; unmatched junction nucleotides: 9. The germline CDR1 and CDR2 sequences are KGHSH and LQKENI. The CDR3 sequence is CASSDNWGQGNEKLFF. The CDR3 DNA is TGTGCCAGCTCCGACAATTGGGGACAGGGGAATGAAAAACTGTTTTTT.

The chain joins TRBV19 to TRBJ1-1; D perhaps matches TRBD1 (6 bases). The CDR3 extends over 13 amino acids. V dropped 9 bases and J dropped 0 bases, with 11 bases sitting between them. CDR1 LNHDA and CDR2 SQIVND come from the germline V gene (reference sequence). The CDR3 sequence is CASRGGMNTEAFF. The CDR3 coding sequence is TGTGCCAGCCGAGGGGGTATGAACACTGAAGCTTTCTTT.

The chain joins TRBV28 to TRBJ2-3; the match to TRBD2 covers 13 bases. Per germline, CDR1 MDHEN and CDR2 SYDVKM. V trimming: 6 bases; J trimming: 1 base; junction bases outside the gene matches: 10. The CDR3 has 18 amino acids. In DNA, the CDR3 is TGTGCCAGCAGCCGAACTAGCGGGAGGGCCCTCGGCACAGATACGCAGTATTTT. Its protein is CASSRTSGRALGTDTQYF.

The gene calls are TRBV7-9 and TRBJ1-4, with 9 bases aligning to TRBD1. Germline lookup yields CDR1 SEHNR and CDR2 FQNEAQ (reference sequence). Unmatched junction bases numbered 2, after V lost 3 bases and J lost 6 bases. The CDR3 covers 14 residues. CDR3 loop: CASSFRQGDEKLFF. The CDR3 nucleotides read TGTGCCAGCAGCTTTCGACAGGGGGATGAAAAACTGTTTTTT.

The chain combines TRBV9 with TRBJ1-3; 7 bases are a match to TRBD1. V was clipped by 2 bases and J by 4 bases; unmatched bases: 6. The CDR3 is 15 residues long. CDR1 and CDR2 from the germline V gene are SGDLS and YYNGEE. The CDR3 sequence is CASSVRDSFGNTIYF. The CDR3 DNA sequence: TGTGCCAGCAGCGTGCGGGACAGTTTCGGAAACACCATATATTTT.

The chain is built from TRBV6-5 and TRBJ2-1; the D gene is possibly TRBD2 (7 bases). The CDR3 runs 14 residues. The germline V gene has CDR1 MNHEY and CDR2 SVGAGI. Deletions cut 6 bases from V and 9 bases from J, with 18 bases between. CDR3 coding DNA: TGTGCCAGCAGCTGGGGGGGGCGGTATGGTGAGCAGTTCTTC. Protein product: CASSWGGRYGEQFF.

This chain joins TRBV2 and TRBJ1-1; 7 bases map to TRBD1. CDR1 SNHLY and CDR2 FYNNEI come from the germline V gene. J gave up 0 bases and V 10 bases, and 2 bases lay outside the gene matches. The CDR3 runs 12 residues. The CDR3 reads CATQGVNTEAFF. The CDR3 bases are TGTGCCACCCAGGGGGTGAACACTGAAGCTTTCTTT.

The J gene is TRBJ1-1, the V gene TRBV30, with TRBD1 as a possible D gene (5 bases). Trimming pared 2 bases from V and 0 bases from J, leaving 10 bases between. Germline V CDR1 and CDR2: GTSNPN, SVGIG (reference sequence). The CDR3 totals 14 residues. DNA of the CDR3: TGTGCCTGGAGTACCGGACACCTGAACACTGAAGCTTTCTTT. This encodes CAWSTGHLNTEAFF.

The chain recombines TRBV7-9 with TRBJ2-7, with D tentatively TRBD1 (5 bases). The V end lost 5 bases, the J end lost 2 bases, and 7 bases lay between the germline ends. The CDR3 length is 12 residues. In germline, CDR1 is SEHNR, CDR2 FQNEAQ (reference sequence). CDR3 nucleotides: TGTGCCAGCAGCGGACACACCTACGAGCAGTACTTC. Protein sequence: CASSGHTYEQYF.

The chain's CDR3 is CASSAGEGIYGYTF. In DNA form, the CDR3 reads TGTGCCAGCAGCGCAGGAGAGGGTATCTATGGCTACACCTTC. This sequence joins TRBV9 and TRBJ1-2; D not certain. The CDR3 totals 14 residues. V dropped 3 bases and J dropped 4 bases, with 13 bases sitting between them. Per germline, CDR1 SGDLS and CDR2 YYNGEE.

V is TRBV7-9 and J is TRBJ2-3; the match to TRBD1 covers 10 bases. The CDR3 has 16 residues. J was trimmed by 5 bases and V by 4 bases; bases with no gene match: 9. Looked up from germline, CDR1 is SEHNR and CDR2 is FQNEAQ (reference sequence). CDR3 residues: CASSSRDRGKGDTQYF. In DNA, the CDR3 is TGTGCCAGCAGCTCCCGGGACAGGGGAAAAGGAGATACGCAGTATTTT.

The V and J genes are TRBV19 and TRBJ1-5, with 8 bases that match TRBD1. The CDR3 is 18 amino acids. Germline CDR1 and CDR2: LNHDA and SQIVND (reference sequence). V was pared by 9 bases and J by 0 bases, with 16 bases of the junction left unmatched. DNA of the CDR3: TGTGCCAGCAATCAACGACCGGGACAGGCATATAGCAATCAGCCCCAGCATTTT. Its translation: CASNQRPGQAYSNQPQHF.

This clone was seen only a few times. The gene calls are TRBV27 and TRBJ2-7; TRBD2 agrees at 8 bases. Germline CDR1 and CDR2: MNHEY and SMNVEV (reference sequence). The CDR3 sequence is 12 residues long. The trim removed 6 bases at V and 5 bases at J, leaving 3 bases unmatched. The CDR3 region has the DNA TGTGCCAGCAGGGGACTAGTCCACGAGCAGTACTTC. It is translated as CASRGLVHEQYF.

This rearrangement joins TRBV7-2 to TRBJ1-5, with a tentative D call TRBD1 (6 bases). Germline CDR1 SGHTA, CDR2 FQGNSA. CDR3 length equals 13 residues. Trimming took 8 bases from V and 5 from J, leaving 13 bases between them. The CDR3 spells CASGAGVHQPQHF. The CDR3 DNA sequence: TGTGCCAGCGGGGCAGGGGTTCATCAGCCCCAGCATTTT.

The chain couples TRBV6-1 to TRBJ2-7, with 9 bases that match TRBD1. This CDR3 has 16 residues. The V segment lost 0 bases and the J segment 2 bases; nucleotides outside the gene matches: 5. Germline lookup yields CDR1 MNHNS and CDR2 SASEGT. The CDR3 here is CASSEARQGVAYEQYF. The CDR3, as DNA: TGTGCCAGCAGTGAAGCAAGACAGGGGGTCGCCTACGAGCAGTACTTC.

The chain is built from TRBV10-3 and TRBJ1-2; 7 bases map to TRBD1. CDR3 length: 13 amino acids. V lost 5 bases, J lost 7 bases, and 7 bases stayed unmatched. Germline lookup yields CDR1 ENHRY and CDR2 SYGVKD. CDR3 loop: CAISTDRVGGYTF. Here the CDR3 DNA reads TGTGCCATCAGTACCGACAGGGTGGGTGGCTACACCTTC.

The chain is built from TRBV20-1 and TRBJ2-1, with TRBD2 as a possible D gene (5 bases). This CDR3 region has 11 residues. Germline CDR1 is DFQATT and CDR2 is SNEGSKA (reference sequence). The V and J ends lost 6 bases and 6 bases respectively, with 9 bases between them. CDR3 coding DNA: TGCAGTGCCCTAGCTAGCAATGAGCAGTTCTTC. It codes for CSALASNEQFF.

The genes are TRBV15 and TRBJ2-3; possibly TRBD1 for D (6 bases). CDR3 length: 16 residues. The germline gives CDR1 LNHNV, CDR2 YYDKDF (reference sequence). Trimming left V 1 base short and J 4 bases short, with 15 bases between. CDR3 coding DNA: TGTGCCACCAGCAGAGTGGTAGGGGGTGACGCAGATACGCAGTATTTT. This translates into CATSRVVGGDADTQYF.

The J gene is TRBJ1-3, the V gene TRBV7-6; D might be TRBD1 (6 bases). The CDR3 runs to 17 residues. Germline V gene sequence: CDR1 SGHVS, CDR2 FNYEAQ. Trimming shortened V by 0 bases and J by 3 bases, and 15 bases separated the two germline ends. The DNA of the CDR3 is TGTGCCAGCAGCTTAGCGGCGGGGGGCACCTTTGGAAACACCATATATTTT. This translates into CASSLAAGGTFGNTIYF.